The 10 T cell receptor beta chains reported below all come from one sample, sequenced in a study of T cell changes during pregnancy in multiple sclerosis. Clones were read by immunoSEQ multiplex PCR, and TCRdb kept only the in-frame ones, dropping some. Seen here are approximately 94,000 clones, about 92% observed once, and the top ten hold 1.9%. The sample was peripheral blood, taken after pregnancy. All receptors derive from a female donor with multiple sclerosis, enrolled in a pregnancy study.

The V call is TRBV28, the J call TRBJ1-4; TRBD1 matches at 9 bases. The germline CDR1 and CDR2 sequences are MDHEN and SYDVKM. The V gene end was trimmed by 2 bases and the J gene end by 8 bases; junction bases not matched to a gene: 9. The CDR3 length is 16 residues. The CDR3 protein is CASSLPGTGLREKLFF. The CDR3 DNA reads as TGTGCCAGCAGTTTACCTGGGACAGGGCTTCGGGAAAAACTGTTTTTT.

The chain has TRBV29-1 and TRBJ1-5; D is undetermined. This CDR3 region has 13 residues. Germline lookup yields CDR1 SQVTM and CDR2 ANQGSEA. The germline V and J ends were trimmed by 4 bases and 4 bases, with 11 bases remaining between them. The CDR3 is CSVAVPGNQPQHF. The CDR3 DNA is TGCAGCGTTGCGGTCCCGGGGAATCAGCCCCAGCATTTT.

The V and J genes are TRBV6-5 and TRBJ2-7, with 9 bases identical to TRBD2. The CDR3 is 15 residues long. Germline assignment: CDR1 MNHEY and CDR2 SVGAGI. V trimming: 6 bases; J trimming: 0 bases; junction bases outside the gene matches: 6. CDR3 sequence: CASRALAGSSYEQYF. The CDR3, as DNA: TGTGCCAGCAGGGCTCTAGCGGGAAGCTCCTACGAGCAGTACTTC.

CDR3 sequence: CASSVQWGPTDTQYF. CDR3 DNA sequence: TGTGCCAGCAGCGTCCAGTGGGGGCCCACAGATACGCAGTATTTT. The chain has TRBV9 and TRBJ2-3; D may be TRBD1 (6 bases). CDR3 length: 15 amino acids. Germline assignment: CDR1 SGDLS and CDR2 YYNGEE. Trimming took off 2 bases at V and 2 bases at J, with 12 bases between the two ends.

The gene calls are TRBV11-2 and TRBJ2-7; 10 bases align to TRBD1. V lost 0 bases and J lost 5; bases outside the gene matches: 13. CDR3 length: 18 amino acids. Germline CDR1 is SGHAT and CDR2 is FQNNGV. CDR3 DNA sequence: TGTGCCAGCAGCTTAGAAGGCCCTAGCGACAGGGGGCACGACGAGCAGTACTTC. Its translation: CASSLEGPSDRGHDEQYF.

The rearrangement links TRBV2 to TRBJ1-2, with D possibly matching TRBD1 (5 bases). V was cut by 7 bases and J by 4 bases, with 13 bases left in between. CDR1 is SNHLY, CDR2 FYNNEI, per germline. The CDR3 has 13 amino acids. The CDR3: CASMSQGGYGYTF. The CDR3 DNA sequence: TGTGCCAGCATGAGTCAGGGAGGCTATGGCTACACCTTC.

The chain recombines TRBV15 with TRBJ2-7; tentative D call: TRBD1 (6 bases). V was pared by 3 bases and J by 4 bases, with 16 bases between. This CDR3 is built from 15 residues. Germline lookup yields CDR1 LNHNV and CDR2 YYDKDF (reference sequence). This chain's CDR3 is CATSSGGGGLYEQYF. The CDR3 region has the DNA TGTGCCACCAGCAGTGGTGGTGGGGGCTTGTACGAGCAGTACTTC.

This chain links TRBV4-1 with TRBJ1-1, with D tentatively TRBD1 (6 bases). The V gene lost 1 base and the J gene lost 1 base, with 10 bases spanning the gap. The CDR3 is 15 residues long. Germline V CDR1 and CDR2: MGHRA, YSYEKL. CDR3 in DNA: TGCGCCAGCAGCCAAGGTCTAGGGGGGAACACTGAAGCTTTCTTT. Protein product: CASSQGLGGNTEAFF.

The chain links TRBV6-1 to TRBJ2-7; the match to TRBD2 covers 8 bases. V shed 4 bases and J 2 bases; nucleotides not matched to a gene: 10. CDR1 and CDR2 (germline): MNHNS, SASEGT. The CDR3 totals 16 residues. CDR3 protein: CASSVTVTGGPYEQYF. Here the CDR3 DNA reads TGTGCCAGCAGTGTCACCGTTACGGGAGGGCCCTACGAGCAGTACTTC.

The V and J genes are TRBV13 and TRBJ2-7; 7 nucleotides match TRBD2. This CDR3 is built from 15 residues. Germline lookup yields CDR1 PRHDT and CDR2 FYEKMQ (reference sequence). V was clipped by 5 bases and J by 2 bases; unmatched bases: 9. CDR3 sequence (DNA): TGTGCCAGCAGCATGATAAGCGGGATTACCTACGAGCAGTACTTC. It is translated as CASSMISGITYEQYF.